In its sample, the clone carrying this T cell receptor (beta chain) was seen many times. The antigen remains unidentified. The sample originates from a study of response to subunit inactivated influenza vaccine. The study, taken as a whole, reports: Only a handful of new T cells, the authors suggested, are recruited with each seasonal influenza vaccination.

TCRdb re-derived calls from the RT-PCR reads in MiXCR, one entry per CDR3 protein. The data show more than 400,000 distinct CDR3 sequences, approximately 11% seen once. V was clipped by 5 bases and J by 1 base, with 12 bases between them. Germline CDR1 reads SEHNR; CDR2 reads FQNEAQ (reference sequence). This CDR3 region has 15 residues. The receptor was isolated from a man aged 45 to 65 who received an inactivated influenza vaccine. Material: PBMCs from blood, obtained about 40 days after vaccination. The chain is built from TRBV7-9 and TRBJ2-1; D gene ambiguous. The CDR3 is CASSPTIISYNEQFF. CDR3 coding DNA: TGTGCCAGCAGCCCGACCATAATTTCCTACAATGAGCAGTTCTTC. Drawing the rest from reference TRBV7-9 and TRBJ2-1, the complete variable domain is DTGVSQNPRHKITKRGQNVTFRCDPISEHNRLYWYRQTLGQGPEFLTYFQNEAQLEKSRLLSDRFSAERPKGSFSTLEIQRTEQGDSAMYLCASSPTIISYNEQFFGPGTRLTVL.